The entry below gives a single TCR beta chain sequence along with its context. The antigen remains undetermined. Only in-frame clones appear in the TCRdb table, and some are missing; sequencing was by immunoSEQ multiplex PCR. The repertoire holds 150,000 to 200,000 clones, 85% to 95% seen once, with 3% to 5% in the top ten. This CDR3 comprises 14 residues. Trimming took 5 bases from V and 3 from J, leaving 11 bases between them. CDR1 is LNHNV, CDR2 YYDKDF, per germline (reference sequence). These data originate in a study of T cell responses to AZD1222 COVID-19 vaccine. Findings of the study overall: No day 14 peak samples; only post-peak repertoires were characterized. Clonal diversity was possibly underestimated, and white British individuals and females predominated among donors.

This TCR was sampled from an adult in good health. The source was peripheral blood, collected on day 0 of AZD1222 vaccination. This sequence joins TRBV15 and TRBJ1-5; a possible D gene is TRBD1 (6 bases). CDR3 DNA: TGTGCCACCAGCCCACAGGGAATCAATCAGCCCCAGCATTTT. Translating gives CATSPQGINQPQHF.